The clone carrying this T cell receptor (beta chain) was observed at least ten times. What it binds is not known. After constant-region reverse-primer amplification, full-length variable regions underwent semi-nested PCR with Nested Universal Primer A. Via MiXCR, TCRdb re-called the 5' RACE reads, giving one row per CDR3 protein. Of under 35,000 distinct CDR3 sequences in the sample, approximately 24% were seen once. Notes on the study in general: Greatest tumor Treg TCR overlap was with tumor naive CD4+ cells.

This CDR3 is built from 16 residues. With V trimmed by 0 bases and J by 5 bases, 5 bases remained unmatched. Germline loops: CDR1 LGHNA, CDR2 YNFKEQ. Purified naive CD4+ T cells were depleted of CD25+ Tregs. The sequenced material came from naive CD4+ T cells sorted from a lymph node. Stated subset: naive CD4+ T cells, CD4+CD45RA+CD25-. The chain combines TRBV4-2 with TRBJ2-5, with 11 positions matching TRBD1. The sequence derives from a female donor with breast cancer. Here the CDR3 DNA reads TGTGCCAGCAGCCAAGAGGACAGGGGGCCGGGTGAGACCCAGTACTTC. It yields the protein CASSQEDRGPGETQYF.